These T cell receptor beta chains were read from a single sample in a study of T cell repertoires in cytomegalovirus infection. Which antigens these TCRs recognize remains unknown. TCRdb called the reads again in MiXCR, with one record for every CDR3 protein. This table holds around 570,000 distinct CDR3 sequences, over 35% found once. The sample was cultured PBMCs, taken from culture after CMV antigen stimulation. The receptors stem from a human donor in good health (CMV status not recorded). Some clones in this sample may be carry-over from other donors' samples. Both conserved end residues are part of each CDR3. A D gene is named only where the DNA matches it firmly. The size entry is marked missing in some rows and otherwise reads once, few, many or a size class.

TGTGCCAACCAGGGGGAAAGGTCCTACGAGCAGTACTTC | CANQGERSYEQYF | TRBJ2-7 | NA | TRBD1 | TRBV27
TGTGCCAGCAGCCCCTCACGGGGGGCGCCTAACACTGAAGCTTTCTTT | CASSPSRGAPNTEAFF | TRBJ1-1 | few | NA | TRBV7-9
TGTGCCAGCAGCTTAGGGACAATTACGGGGTCCTACGAGCAGTACTTC | CASSLGTITGSYEQYF | TRBJ2-7 | many | NA | TRBV11-2
TGCAGCGTTGGATCGGGGGGCTCCTACGAGCAGTACTTC | CSVGSGGSYEQYF | TRBJ2-7 | NA | TRBD2 | TRBV29-1
TGCAGTGCTAGTAAAGGGACAGGGGTCGACCACGAGCAGTACTTC | CSASKGTGVDHEQYF | TRBJ2-7 | few | TRBD1 | TRBV20-1
TGCGCCAGCAGCTTGATGAGTCCCTCCTACGAGCAGTACTTC | CASSLMSPSYEQYF | TRBJ2-7 | NA | NA | TRBV5-1
TGTGCCAGCATCAGGTCGGAGACCCAGTACTTC | CASIRSETQYF | TRBJ2-5 | many | NA | TRBV7-2
TGTGCCAGCAGTTACTCGTCCTCAGATACGCAGTATTTT | CASSYSSSDTQYF | TRBJ2-3 | few | NA | TRBV6-5
TGTGCCAGCAGTGAAAGTGGGGCCAAGCAGTACTTC | CASSESGAKQYF | TRBJ2-7 | few | NA | TRBV7-2
TGCAGTGCTAGAAGAGGGGTGGGGCTAGCGGGGTGGGAGACCCAGTACTTC | CSARRGVGLAGWETQYF | TRBJ2-5 | NA | TRBD2 | TRBV20-1
TGTGCCAGCAGTTACTCCCGACTAGCGGGAGGGCCTGGGAATGAGCAGTTCTTC | CASSYSRLAGGPGNEQFF | TRBJ2-1 | few | TRBD2 | TRBV6-6
TGCGCCAGCAGCCAAGAACTTAATACGGGGCAGTATTTT | CASSQELNTGQYF | TRBJ2-3 | NA | NA | TRBV4-3
TGTGCCACGAGGGACCCTAGGATCAATCAGCCCCAGCATTTT | CATRDPRINQPQHF | TRBJ1-5 | once | NA | TRBV15
TGTGCCAGCAGTCCGCCGCTCGACAGGGGCCGTCGGAACACTGAAGCTTTCTTT | CASSPPLDRGRRNTEAFF | TRBJ1-1 | NA | TRBD1 | TRBV7-6
TGTGCCAGCACTGACTTCTCGGGAGAGGAGACCCAGTACTTC | CASTDFSGEETQYF | TRBJ2-5 | NA | NA | TRBV6-2/TRBV6-3
TGTGCCAGCAGTTTTCTTTTAGAAGCCGGCAATCAGCCCCAGCATTTT | CASSFLLEAGNQPQHF | TRBJ1-5 | few | NA | TRBV28
TGTGCCAGCAGCCAAGAGTCCGTCGTAGCGGGGGGCACAGATACGCAGTATTTT | CASSQESVVAGGTDTQYF | TRBJ2-3 | NA | TRBD2 | TRBV4-2
TGCGCCAGCAGCTCATGGACGGACAGGGCCAACTATGGCTACACCTTC | CASSSWTDRANYGYTF | TRBJ1-2 | NA | TRBD1 | TRBV4-1
TGTGCCAGCAGCTCCCGACATAAGGCCATTTTT | CASSSRHKAIF | TRBJ1-6 | few | NA | TRBV7-4
TGTGCCAGCAGCCCGCACAGTGAAGCTTTCTTT | CASSPHSEAFF | TRBJ1-1 | NA | NA | TRBV11-2
TGTGCCAGTAGGGGTGGGGGGTACAGGACCCAGAATGAAAAACTGTTTTTT | CASRGGGYRTQNEKLFF | TRBJ1-4 | NA | NA | TRBV6-6
TGTGCCAGCAGCCCTCCGGGGTCCGGGGAGCTGTTTTTT | CASSPPGSGELFF | TRBJ2-2 | many | NA | TRBV7-9
TGTGCCAGTGGCCATCCAGGAGTCTCGAACACCGGGGAGCTGTTTTTT | CASGHPGVSNTGELFF | TRBJ2-2 | NA | NA | TRBV19
TGCAGTGCTAGAGAGAGGGCCGGAGCCACTGAAGCTTTCTTT | CSARERAGATEAFF | TRBJ1-1 | NA | NA | TRBV20-1
TGTGCCAGCAGAGGAGTGTTGGGGTTTAATTCACCCCTCCACTTT | CASRGVLGFNSPLHF | TRBJ1-6 | NA | NA | TRBV2
TGTGCCATCAGAGGGACAGGGCCCGGGGAGCTGTTTTTT | CAIRGTGPGELFF | TRBJ2-2 | NA | TRBD1 | TRBV10-3
TGTGCCAGCAGTGGCAGGTACGGAAGAGCTAACTATGGCTACACCTTC | CASSGRYGRANYGYTF | TRBJ1-2 | NA | NA | TRBV6-1
TGTGCCAGCAGCCTCTTTACTAGCTACAATGAGCAGTTCTTC | CASSLFTSYNEQFF | TRBJ2-1 | NA | NA | TRBV5-4
TGTGCCAGCAGTCGTCAGGAAGAGTCCGAGCAGTACTTC | CASSRQEESEQYF | TRBJ2-7 | NA | NA | TRBV28
TGTGCCAGCAAGACAGGGATGGAATCACCCCTCCACTTT | CASKTGMESPLHF | TRBJ1-6 | NA | TRBD1 | TRBV12-3/TRBV12-4
TGTGCCAGCAGCTTAGAGTTTCGCGGTGAAGAGACCCAGTACTTC | CASSLEFRGEETQYF | TRBJ2-5 | few | NA | TRBV7-2
TGTGCCAGCAGCCGAGGACCTGGGACAGGGGAAAAAGAGACCCAGTACTTC | CASSRGPGTGEKETQYF | TRBJ2-5 | few | TRBD1 | TRBV7-9
TGTGCCAGCACCCTAACCAACGGGGGGCTTCGTTCACCCCTCCACTTT | CASTLTNGGLRSPLHF | TRBJ1-6 | NA | NA | TRBV6-6
TGTGCCAGCAGCCGCCGCTCGGCAGGAACCACAGGGGCGGTTTACAATGAGCAGTTCTTC | CASSRRSAGTTGAVYNEQFF | TRBJ2-1 | many | TRBD1 | TRBV7-2
TGTGCCAGCAGCTTACAGGGTACCGACGAGCAGTACTTC | CASSLQGTDEQYF | TRBJ2-7 | few | NA | TRBV7-2
TGTGCCAGCAGCCAACAGGGGGGCAGCACAGATACGCAGTATTTT | CASSQQGGSTDTQYF | TRBJ2-3 | NA | TRBD1 | TRBV7-6
TGTGCCAGCAGCCCTCCGGGACTACTGGAGACCCAGTACTTC | CASSPPGLLETQYF | TRBJ2-5 | few | TRBD2 | TRBV7-2
TGTGCCAGCAGCTTAGTGGCTAGAGGTGAGCAGTTCTTC | CASSLVARGEQFF | TRBJ2-1 | NA | NA | TRBV11-3
TGTGCCAGCAGCTTACCCTCCCCTCTAGGACGCTCCTACAATGAGCAGTTCTTC | CASSLPSPLGRSYNEQFF | TRBJ2-1 | NA | NA | TRBV7-6
TGTGCCAGCAGCTTAGTGGGAATTGTGAGCGGGGAGCTGTTTTTT | CASSLVGIVSGELFF | TRBJ2-2 | NA | NA | TRBV7-2
TGTGCCACCAGTGAAAGGGGCAGGTCCCACAATGAGCAGTTCTTC | CATSERGRSHNEQFF | TRBJ2-1 | NA | NA | TRBV24-1
TGTGCCAGCAGCGCAGATTTCTACGAGCAGTACTTC | CASSADFYEQYF | TRBJ2-7 | NA | NA | TRBV6-1
TGTGCCAGCAGCTTAGCCGGACTAGGAGTCTATGGCTACACCTTC | CASSLAGLGVYGYTF | TRBJ1-2 | few | NA | TRBV11-2
TGTGCCAGCAGCTTAAGTTCACCTTCACCCCTCCACTTT | CASSLSSPSPLHF | TRBJ1-6 | few | NA | TRBV7-9
TGTGCCAGCAGCGAGGATCGGGGCGGAGATACGCAGTATTTT | CASSEDRGGDTQYF | TRBJ2-3 | few | NA | TRBV7-2
TGTGCCAGCAGTCACGGACGGACCTTGGGGGCCCAGTACTTC | CASSHGRTLGAQYF | TRBJ2-5 | few | NA | TRBV7-2
TGTGCCAGCAGCGGGGCGGGGGGGTCCTACGAGCAGTACTTC | CASSGAGGSYEQYF | TRBJ2-7 | NA | TRBD2 | TRBV7-2
TGTGCCAGCAGTCCAAACAGGGGGCGAAAGAATGAGCAGTTCTTC | CASSPNRGRKNEQFF | TRBJ2-1 | many | TRBD1 | TRBV12-3/TRBV12-4